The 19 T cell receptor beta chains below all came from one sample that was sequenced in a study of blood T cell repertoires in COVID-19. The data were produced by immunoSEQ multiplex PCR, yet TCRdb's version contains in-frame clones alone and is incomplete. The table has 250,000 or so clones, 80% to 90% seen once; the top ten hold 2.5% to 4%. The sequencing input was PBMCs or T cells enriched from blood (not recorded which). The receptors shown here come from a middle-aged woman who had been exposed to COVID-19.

The CDR3 here is CASSQEEGEQFF. Here the CDR3 DNA reads TGTGCCAGCAGCCAAGAGGAGGGCGAGCAGTTCTTC. This chain uses TRBV4-2 with TRBJ2-1, with D perhaps TRBD2 (6 bases). The CDR3 length is 12 residues. Germline V gene sequence: CDR1 LGHNA, CDR2 YNFKEQ. Trimming stripped 0 bases from V and 10 bases from J, with 7 bases between.

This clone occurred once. The CDR3 nucleotides read TGTGCCATCAGTGAGTCGAAAGGGGGTAGCACTGAAGCTTTCTTT. Its translation: CAISESKGGSTEAFF. The chain links TRBV10-3 to TRBJ1-1; D perhaps matches TRBD1 (6 bases). The CDR3 runs 15 residues. Germline V gives CDR1 ENHRY, CDR2 SYGVKD. V dropped 0 bases and J dropped 4 bases, with 12 bases sitting between them.

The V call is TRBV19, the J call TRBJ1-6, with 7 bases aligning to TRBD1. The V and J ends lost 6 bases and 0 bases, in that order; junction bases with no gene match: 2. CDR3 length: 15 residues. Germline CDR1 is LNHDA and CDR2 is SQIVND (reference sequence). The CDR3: CASSGTDSYNSPLHF. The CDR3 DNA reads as TGTGCCAGTAGCGGGACAGACTCCTATAATTCACCCCTCCACTTT.

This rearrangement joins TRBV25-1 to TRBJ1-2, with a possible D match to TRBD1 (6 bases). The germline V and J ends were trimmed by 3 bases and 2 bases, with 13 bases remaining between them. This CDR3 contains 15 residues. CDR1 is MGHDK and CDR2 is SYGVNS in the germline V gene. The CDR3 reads CASSDPEGGNYGYTF. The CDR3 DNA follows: TGTGCCAGCAGTGATCCCGAGGGGGGGAACTATGGCTACACCTTC.

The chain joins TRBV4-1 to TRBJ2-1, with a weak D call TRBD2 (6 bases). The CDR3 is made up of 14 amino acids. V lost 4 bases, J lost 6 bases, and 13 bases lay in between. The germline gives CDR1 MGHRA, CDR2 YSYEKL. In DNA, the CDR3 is TGCGCCAGCAGCCTCTATGGGGGGACCAATGAGCAGTTCTTC. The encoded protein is CASSLYGGTNEQFF.

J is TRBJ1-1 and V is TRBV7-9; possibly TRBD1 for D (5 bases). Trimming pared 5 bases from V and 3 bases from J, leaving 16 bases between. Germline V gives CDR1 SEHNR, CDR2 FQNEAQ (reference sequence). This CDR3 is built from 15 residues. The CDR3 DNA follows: TGTGCCAGCAGCCCCCAGTTGGGGGGGGACACTGAAGCTTTCTTT. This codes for CASSPQLGGDTEAFF.

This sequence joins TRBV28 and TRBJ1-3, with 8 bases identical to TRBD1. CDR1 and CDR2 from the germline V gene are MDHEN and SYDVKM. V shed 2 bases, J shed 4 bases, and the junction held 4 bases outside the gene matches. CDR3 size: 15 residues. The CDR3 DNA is TGTGCCAGCAGTTTAGGCGGGACAGGAGGAAACACCATATATTTT. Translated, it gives CASSLGGTGGNTIYF.

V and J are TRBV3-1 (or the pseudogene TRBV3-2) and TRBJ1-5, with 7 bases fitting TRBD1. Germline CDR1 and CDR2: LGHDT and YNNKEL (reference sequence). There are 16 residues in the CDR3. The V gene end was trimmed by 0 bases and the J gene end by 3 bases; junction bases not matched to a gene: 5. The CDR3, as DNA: TGTGCCAGCAGCCAAGAGAACAGGGGATACAATCAGCCCCAGCATTTT. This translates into CASSQENRGYNQPQHF.

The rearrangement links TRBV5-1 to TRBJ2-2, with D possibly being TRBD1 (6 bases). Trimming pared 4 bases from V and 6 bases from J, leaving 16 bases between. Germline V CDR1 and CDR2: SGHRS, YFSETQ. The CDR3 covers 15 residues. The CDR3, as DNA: TGCGCCAGCAGCACCCTACAGGGCTGGGCCGGGGAGCTGTTTTTT. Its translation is CASSTLQGWAGELFF.

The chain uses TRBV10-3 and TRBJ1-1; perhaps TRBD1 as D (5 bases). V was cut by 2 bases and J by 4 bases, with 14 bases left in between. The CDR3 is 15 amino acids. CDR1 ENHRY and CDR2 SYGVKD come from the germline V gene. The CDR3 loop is CAISENPGFVTEAFF. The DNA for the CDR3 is TGTGCCATCAGTGAGAACCCAGGGTTCGTCACTGAAGCTTTCTTT.

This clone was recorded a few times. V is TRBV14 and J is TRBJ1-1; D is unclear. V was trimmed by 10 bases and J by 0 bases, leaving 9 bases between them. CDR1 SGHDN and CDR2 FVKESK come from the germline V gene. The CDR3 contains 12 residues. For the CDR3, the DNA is TGTGCCACCAGACTGCTGAACACTGAAGCTTTCTTT. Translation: CATRLLNTEAFF.

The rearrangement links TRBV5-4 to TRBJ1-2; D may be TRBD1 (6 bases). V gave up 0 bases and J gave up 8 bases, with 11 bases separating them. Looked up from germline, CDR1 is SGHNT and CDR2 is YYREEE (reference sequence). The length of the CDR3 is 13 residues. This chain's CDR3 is CASSLEQGLGYTF. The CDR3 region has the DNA TGTGCCAGCAGCTTGGAACAGGGCTTGGGCTACACCTTC.

CDR3 DNA: TGTGCCAGCGCTAGCGGGAGGGCCCCAGATACGCAGTATTTT. Protein sequence: CASASGRAPDTQYF. The V call is TRBV7-3, the J call TRBJ2-3; the match to TRBD2 covers 12 bases. From germline, CDR1 is SGHTA and CDR2 FQGTGA. V lost 8 bases to trimming and J lost 4 bases; unmatched junction nucleotides: 4. The CDR3 length is 14 residues.

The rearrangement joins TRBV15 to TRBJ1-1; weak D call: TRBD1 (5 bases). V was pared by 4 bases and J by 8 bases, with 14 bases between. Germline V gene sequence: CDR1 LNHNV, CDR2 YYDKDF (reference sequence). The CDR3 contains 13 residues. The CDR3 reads CATSTRTHREAFF. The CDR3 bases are TGTGCCACCAGCACCAGGACACACCGGGAAGCTTTCTTT.

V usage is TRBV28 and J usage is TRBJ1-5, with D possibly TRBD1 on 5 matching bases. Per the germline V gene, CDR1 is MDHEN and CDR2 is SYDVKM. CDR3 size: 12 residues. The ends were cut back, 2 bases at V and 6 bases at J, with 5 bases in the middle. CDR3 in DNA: TGTGCCAGCAGTTTAGGGGCTCAGCCCCAGCATTTT. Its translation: CASSLGAQPQHF.

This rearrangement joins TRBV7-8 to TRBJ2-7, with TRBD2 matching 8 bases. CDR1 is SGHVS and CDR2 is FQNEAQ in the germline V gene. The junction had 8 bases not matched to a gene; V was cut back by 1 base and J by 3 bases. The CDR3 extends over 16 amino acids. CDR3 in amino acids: CASSLGGGGRDYEQYF. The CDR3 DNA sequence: TGTGCCAGCAGCTTAGGAGGCGGGGGGCGGGACTACGAGCAGTACTTC.

The CDR3 nucleotides are TGTGCCAGCTCACCGGCCACCCTCTCCTACGAGCAGTACTTC. Translation: CASSPATLSYEQYF. The J gene is TRBJ2-7, the V gene TRBV18; D is uncertain. Trimming removed 3 bases at V and 0 bases at J, with 9 bases between. The CDR3 contains 14 residues. In germline, CDR1 is KGHSH, CDR2 LQKENI.

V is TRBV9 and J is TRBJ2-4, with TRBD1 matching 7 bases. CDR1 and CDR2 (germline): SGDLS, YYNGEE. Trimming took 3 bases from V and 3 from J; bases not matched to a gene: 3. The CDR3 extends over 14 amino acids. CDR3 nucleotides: TGTGCCAGCAGCGCGACAGGGAGCAAAAACATTCAGTACTTC. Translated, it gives CASSATGSKNIQYF.

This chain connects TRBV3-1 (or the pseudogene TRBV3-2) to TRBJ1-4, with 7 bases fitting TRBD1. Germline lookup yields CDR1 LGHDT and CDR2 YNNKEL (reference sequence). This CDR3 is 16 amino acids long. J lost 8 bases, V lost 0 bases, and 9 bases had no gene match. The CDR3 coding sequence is TGTGCCAGCAGCCAAGAAGGGGGCAGTGGTCTCGAAAAACTGTTTTTT. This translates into CASSQEGGSGLEKLFF.